This entry lists 17 T cell receptor beta chains sequenced from one sample in a study of T cells in Graves' hyperthyroidism and ophthalmopathy. Template material for amplifying TCR beta CDR3 regions consisted of RNA transcripts. The HTBI primer set drove a first-round RT-PCR of the TCR CDR3. TCRdb passed the multiplex PCR reads through MiXCR, listing each CDR3 protein once. The sample holds a few hundred thousand distinct CDR3 sequences, approximately 15% seen once. The sample was blood. All receptors come from a woman aged 55-70 years with Graves' ophthalmopathy.

This clonotype has a handful of counts. V gene TRBV5-1 combines with J gene TRBJ1-1; D may be TRBD1 (5 bases). Germline lookup yields CDR1 SGHRS and CDR2 YFSETQ. Trimming took off 0 bases at V and 2 bases at J, with 14 bases between the two ends. CDR3 length equals 16 residues. The CDR3 here is CASSLGSVGENTEAFF. CDR3 coding DNA: TGCGCCAGCAGCTTGGGGTCAGTGGGGGAAAACACTGAAGCTTTCTTT.

There are many counts of this clonotype. This chain uses TRBV28 with TRBJ2-3, with 9 bases matching TRBD2. CDR3 length: 16 amino acids. Germline trimming cut 8 bases from V and 2 bases from J; bases unmatched to any gene: 11. Germline V lookup: CDR1 MDHEN, CDR2 SYDVKM. The CDR3: CASQGLASGVTDTQYF. As DNA, the CDR3 is TGTGCCAGCCAGGGATTGGCTAGCGGGGTCACAGATACGCAGTATTTT.

This clonotype was observed at least ten times. The chain recombines TRBV18 with TRBJ2-7; 7 nucleotides agree with TRBD1. CDR3 length: 14 amino acids. Germline assignment: CDR1 KGHSH and CDR2 LQKENI. With V trimmed by 4 bases and J by 5 bases, 8 bases remained unmatched. The CDR3 DNA follows: TGTGCCAGCTCACTTTCCCAAGGGGGCGACGAGCAGTACTTC. It specifies CASSLSQGGDEQYF.

In this sample, this clonotype turned up many times. V usage is TRBV2 and J usage is TRBJ1-5; no firm D call. CDR3 length: 15 amino acids. Germline values: CDR1 SNHLY, CDR2 FYNNEI. The germline V and J ends were trimmed by 1 base and 1 base, with 8 bases remaining between them. The DNA of the CDR3 is TGTGCCAGCAGTGAAGGATTTTTGAGCAATCAGCCCCAGCATTTT. It translates to CASSEGFLSNQPQHF. Combining the CDR3 with reference TRBV2 and TRBJ1-5 gives the whole variable domain EPEVTQTPSHQVTQMGQEVILRCVPISNHLYFYWYRQILGQKVEFLVSFYNNEISEKSEIFDDQFSVERPDGSNFTLKIRSTKLEDSAMYFCASSEGFLSNQPQHFGDGTRLSIL.

The table lists this clonotype with a few counts. In nucleotides, the CDR3 is TGTGCCAGCAGCTTGGGGGTGACTAGCGGGACATCAAATGAGCAGTTCTTC. Translation: CASSLGVTSGTSNEQFF. The chain joins TRBV5-8 to TRBJ2-1, with TRBD2 matching over 11 bases. From germline, CDR1 is SGHTS and CDR2 YDEGEE. The CDR3 extends over 17 amino acids. The V segment lost 0 bases and the J segment 7 bases; nucleotides outside the gene matches: 9.

The rearrangement links TRBV30 to TRBJ2-5, with 8 bases identical to TRBD1. V lost 3 bases, J lost 2 bases, and 8 bases stayed unmatched. This CDR3 region has 15 residues. In germline, CDR1 is GTSNPN, CDR2 SVGIG (reference sequence). DNA of the CDR3: TGTGCCTGGAGCCCGGGACAGGCGTTACAAGAGACCCAGTACTTC. Protein: CAWSPGQALQETQYF.

The table lists this clonotype with many counts. The chain is built from TRBV20-1 and TRBJ2-5; D is ambiguous. CDR1 DFQATT and CDR2 SNEGSKA come from the germline V gene (reference sequence). This CDR3 is 12 amino acids long. The germline V and J ends were trimmed by 4 bases and 2 bases, with 8 bases remaining between them. The CDR3: CSAMNMQETQYF. The CDR3, as DNA: TGCAGTGCTATGAACATGCAAGAGACCCAGTACTTC.

As regards this clonotype: At one of its ends the junction is not consistent with the germline gene, which may arise from a read error. J is TRBJ2-5 and V is TRBV7-6; D may be TRBD2 (6 bases). Germline values: CDR1 SGHVS, CDR2 FNYEAQ. This CDR3 is built from 15 residues. CDR3 bases: TGCGCCAGCAGCCCTATAGCGGAAGAAGGCGAGACCCAGTACTTC. This sequence encodes CASSPIAEEGETQYF.

In its sample, this clonotype was seen many times. This chain connects TRBV10-2 to TRBJ2-7; D remains ambiguous. From germline, CDR1 is WSHSY and CDR2 SAAADI. CDR3 size: 13 residues. V shed 8 bases and J shed 4 bases, with 15 bases lying between them. This CDR3 reads CASGPGLWYEQYF. Here the CDR3 DNA reads TGCGCCAGCGGACCGGGCCTGTGGTACGAGCAGTACTTC.

This clonotype was seen repeatedly, ten times or more. The CDR3, as DNA: TGCGCCAGCCGACAGGGAACAAGGAACACTGAAGCTTTCTTT. Encoded protein: CASRQGTRNTEAFF. The chain has TRBV5-1 and TRBJ1-1; TRBD1 matches 7 bases. The CDR3 has 14 amino acids. The ends lost 7 bases at V and 1 base at J; junction bases unmatched: 7. Germline V gene sequence: CDR1 SGHRS, CDR2 YFSETQ.

This clonotype was seen many times. This chain links TRBV7-2 with TRBJ2-1, with D perhaps being TRBD1 or TRBD2 (7 bases each). The germline V gene encodes CDR1 SGHTA and CDR2 FQGNSA. This CDR3 is built from 14 residues. V dropped 7 bases and J dropped 8 bases, with 18 bases sitting between them. The CDR3 coding sequence is TGTGCCAGCACCAGGGGAGGGGGCACGGATGAGCAGTTCTTC. This encodes CASTRGGGTDEQFF. The variable domain in full, with the rest retrieved from reference TRBV7-2 and TRBJ2-1, is GAGVSQSPSNKVTEKGKDVELRCDPISGHTALYWYRQSLGQGLEFLIYFQGNSAPDKSGLPSDRFSAERTGGSVSTLTIQRTQQEDSAVYLCASTRGGGTDEQFFGPGTRLTVL.

This clonotype was observed a handful of times. The J gene is TRBJ1-6, the V gene TRBV4-3, with D perhaps matching TRBD1 (5 bases). V lost 0 bases to trimming and J lost 5 bases, with 11 bases between them. This CDR3 comprises 16 residues. Germline values: CDR1 LGHNA, CDR2 YSLEER. CDR3 residues: CASSQDLGVHNSPLHF. Written as DNA, the CDR3 is TGCGCCAGCAGCCAAGATCTAGGGGTACATAATTCACCCCTCCACTTT.

The rearrangement joins TRBV13 to TRBJ1-4; perhaps TRBD1 as D (5 bases). V lost 4 bases to trimming and J lost 3 bases, with 12 bases between them. Germline V gives CDR1 PRHDT, CDR2 FYEKMQ (reference sequence). The length of the CDR3 is 15 residues. In DNA form, the CDR3 reads TGTGCCAGCAGCTCTCCGGGACGGCCTAATGAAAAACTGTTTTTT. Its protein is CASSSPGRPNEKLFF. The full variable domain, rest sourced from reference TRBV13 and TRBJ1-4, is AAGVIQSPRHLIKEKRETATLKCYPIPRHDTVYWYQQGPGQDPQFLISFYEKMQSDKGSIPDRFSAQQFSDYHSELNMSSLELGDSALYFCASSSPGRPNEKLFFGSGTQLSVL.

Ten or more counts support this clonotype. The chain uses TRBV3-1 and TRBJ1-1; 7 bases fit TRBD1. Germline trimming cut 2 bases from V and 3 bases from J; bases unmatched to any gene: 3. This CDR3 contains 14 residues. The V gene's germline CDR1 is LGHDT and CDR2 YNNKEL (reference sequence). This chain's CDR3 is CASSQQGGDTEAFF. In nucleotides, the CDR3 is TGTGCCAGCAGCCAACAGGGGGGGGACACTGAAGCTTTCTTT.

Ten or more counts support this clonotype. The chain recombines TRBV27 with TRBJ2-5; TRBD1 matches 7 bases. The CDR3 is 13 residues long. The J segment lost 5 bases and the V segment lost 5 bases, leaving 5 bases of the junction unmatched. The germline gives CDR1 MNHEY, CDR2 SMNVEV (reference sequence). In DNA, the CDR3 is TGTGCCAGCAGTCACGACAGGGTCGAGACCCAGTACTTC. Protein: CASSHDRVETQYF.

Note on this clonotype: The junction departs from the called germline gene at one end, perhaps through a read error. The chain carries TRBV10-2 and TRBJ1-2; D is uncertain. Germline assignment: CDR1 WSHSY and CDR2 SAAADI. The CDR3 totals 15 residues. CDR3 in amino acids: CASQGPDPRLYGYAF. CDR3 nucleotides: TGCGCCAGCCAAGGGCCAGACCCGAGACTCTATGGCTACGCCTTC.

This clonotype was recorded many times. This chain connects TRBV6-2 or TRBV6-3 to TRBJ1-5; D call uncertain. The CDR3 sequence is 14 residues long. Trimming removed 2 bases from V and 3 bases from J, with 8 bases in between. Germline CDR1 reads MNHEY; CDR2 reads SVGEGT. The CDR3 region has the DNA TGTGCCAGCAGTTACGGGCGGCTCAATCAGCCCCAGCATTTT. This encodes CASSYGRLNQPQHF.